Listed here is a single TCR beta chain. Its specificity is unknown. Germline assignment: CDR1 ENHRY and CDR2 SYGVKD. The ends were cut back, 1 base at V and 4 bases at J, with 16 bases in the middle. The CDR3 is 16 amino acids. This entry comes from a study of T-cell memory formation after mild COVID-19. The TCR alpha and TCR beta cDNA libraries, bearing sample barcodes and UMIs, were generated by 5'RACE using constant-segment primers. Via MiXCR, TCRdb re-called the 5' RACE reads, giving one row per CDR3 protein. The data show roughly 130,000 distinct CDR3 sequences, with about 15% seen just once and approximately 5.2% held by the top ten. Overall study findings and caveats: What remained unconfirmed was the SARS-CoV-2 specificity of second-wave clones peaking on day 37. Of the contracting clones, CD4+ ones lay mainly in CM and EM, and CD8+ ones in EMRA. Cross-reactive memory seemingly joined, as some responding clones were found in pre-infection memory.

The receptor's source is a man between 18 and 35 years old who had mild COVID-19 (a few samples of this study predate the infection). Cell type and time point are not known. The gene calls are TRBV10-3 and TRBJ2-5, with TRBD1 as a possible D gene (6 bases). The sequencing sample was made of PBMCs or a T cell subset sorted from them (not recorded which). CDR3 nucleotide sequence: TGTGCCATCAGTGAGTTGCAGGGGAATGTGGGAGAGACCCAGTACTTC. Its protein is CAISELQGNVGETQYF.